This TCR beta chain was retrieved from a study of blood T cell repertoires in COVID-19. Study in general: Collection of acute and convalescent COVID-19 samples took place in the United States, Italy and Spain.

Clones were sequenced by immunoSEQ multiplex PCR, and TCRdb holds only the in-frame ones, with some missing. The data hold around 300,000 clones, with around 90% observed a single time. Participants came from 20 to 25 US areas, aged about 18 to 95 years. Participants' reported clinical history set cohort assignment. Trimming removed 10 bases at V and 6 bases at J, with 21 bases between. Germline values: CDR1 KGHDR, CDR2 SFDVKD. This CDR3 region has 14 residues. The source is a young woman with acute COVID-19. Specimen: PBMCs or T cells enriched from blood (not recorded which). The J gene is TRBJ2-7, the V gene TRBV24-1; tentatively, D is TRBD1 (6 bases). CDR3 protein: CATSAGDKVSEQYF. The CDR3 coding sequence is TGTGCCACGAGCGCCGGGGACAAGGTTTCCGAGCAGTACTTC.